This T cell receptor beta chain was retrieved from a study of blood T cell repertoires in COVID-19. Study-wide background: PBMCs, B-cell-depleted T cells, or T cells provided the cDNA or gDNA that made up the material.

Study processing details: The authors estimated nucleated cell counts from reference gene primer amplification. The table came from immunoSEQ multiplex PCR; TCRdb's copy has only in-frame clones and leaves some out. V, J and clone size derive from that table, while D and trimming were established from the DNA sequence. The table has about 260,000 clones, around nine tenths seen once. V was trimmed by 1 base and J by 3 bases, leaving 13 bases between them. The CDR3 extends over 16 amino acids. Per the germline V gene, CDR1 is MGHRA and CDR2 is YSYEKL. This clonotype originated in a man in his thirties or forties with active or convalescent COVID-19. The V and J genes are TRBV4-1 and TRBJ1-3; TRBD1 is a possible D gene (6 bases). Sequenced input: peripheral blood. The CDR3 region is CASSQVAGEGGNTIYF. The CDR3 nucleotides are TGCGCCAGCAGCCAAGTTGCAGGGGAGGGTGGAAACACCATATATTTT.